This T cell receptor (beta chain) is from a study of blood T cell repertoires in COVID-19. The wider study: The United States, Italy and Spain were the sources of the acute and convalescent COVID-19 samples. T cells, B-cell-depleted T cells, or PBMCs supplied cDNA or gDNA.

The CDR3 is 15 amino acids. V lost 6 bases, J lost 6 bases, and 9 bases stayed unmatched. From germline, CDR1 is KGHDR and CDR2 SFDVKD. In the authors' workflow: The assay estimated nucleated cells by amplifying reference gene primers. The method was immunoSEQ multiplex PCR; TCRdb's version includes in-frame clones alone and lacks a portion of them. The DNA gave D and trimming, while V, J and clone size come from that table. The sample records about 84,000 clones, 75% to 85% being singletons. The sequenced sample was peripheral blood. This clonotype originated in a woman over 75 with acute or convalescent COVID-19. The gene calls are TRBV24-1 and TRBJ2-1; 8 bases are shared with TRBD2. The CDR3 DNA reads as TGTGCCACCAGTAACAGCGGGAGTTGGGGCAATGAGCAGTTCTTC. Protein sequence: CATSNSGSWGNEQFF.